This T cell receptor (beta chain) is from a study of patients and donors after allogeneic stem cell transplantation. TCRdb passed the RT-PCR reads through MiXCR, listing each CDR3 protein once. The sample lists about 230,000 distinct CDR3 sequences; 12% to 15% were seen once. V was trimmed by 6 bases and J by 0 bases, leaving 20 bases between them. The CDR3 is 16 residues long. Germline CDR1 is DFQATT and CDR2 is SNEGSKA (reference sequence). Source material: blood, either unsorted or a sorted T cell fraction (not recorded which). This clonotype was sampled from a human donor who was either an allogeneic HSCT recipient or a stem cell or donor lymphocyte infusion donor (not recorded which). It is not recorded whose cells these are; they may come from a transplant donor. The rearrangement uses TRBV20-1 and TRBJ1-1, with D possibly matching TRBD1 (6 bases). CDR3 residues: CSAILGQRVLNTEAFF. As DNA, the CDR3 is TGCAGTGCCATCCTAGGACAGCGGGTTTTGAACACTGAAGCTTTCTTT.